Presented here are 25 T cell receptor beta chains from one specimen sequenced in a study of response to subunit inactivated influenza vaccine (dated by TCRdb to the late 2010s). Libraries were built with RT-PCR. The sequencer was an Illumina HiSeq 2500. The raw public reads went through TCRdb reprocessing: fastp at Q25, MiXCR clone calling, in-frame beta chains kept. Every entry covers one CDR3 protein and lists the most common genes and DNA from its rows. Counted in this sample were 800,000 to 1,000,000 distinct CDR3 sequences; 20% to 25% of them appeared once. The top ten clones comprise roughly 10% of the sample. Sequencing was performed on PBMCs from blood, taken 5 days after vaccination. These TCRs come from a man aged 45-60 years who received an inactivated influenza vaccine. Donor details come from another sample of the same person, matched by shared clones.

This rearrangement joins TRBV7-6 to TRBJ2-5; 8 nucleotides match TRBD2. The junction had 4 bases not matched to a gene; V was cut back by 2 bases and J by 2 bases. Germline V lookup: CDR1 SGHVS, CDR2 FNYEAQ. CDR3 length: 15 amino acids. In nucleotides, the CDR3 is TGTGCCAGCAGCTTAATATCGGGAGGGCAAGAGACCCAGTACTTC. Encoded protein: CASSLISGGQETQYF.

This clonotype occurred a few times. This sequence joins TRBV20-1 and TRBJ1-1, with D possibly being TRBD1 (6 bases). This CDR3 contains 14 residues. Germline V gene lookup returns CDR1 DFQATT and CDR2 SNEGSKA (reference sequence). V lost 3 bases and J lost 5, with 16 bases in between. The chain's CDR3 is CSASKGHGRTEAFF. For the CDR3, the DNA is TGCAGTGCTAGTAAGGGACACGGAAGGACTGAAGCTTTCTTT.

V gene TRBV4-1 combines with J gene TRBJ2-1; D could derive from TRBD1 or TRBD2 (6 bases each). The germline CDR1 and CDR2 sequences are MGHRA and YSYEKL. The CDR3 loop spans 17 amino acids. Trimming shortened V by 1 base and J by 0 bases, and 13 bases separated the two germline ends. CDR3 amino acids: CASSQGRGYSSYNEQFF. The CDR3 nucleotides read TGCGCCAGCAGCCAAGGGAGGGGGTACAGCTCCTACAATGAGCAGTTCTTC.

This clonotype was picked up many times. The chain has TRBV6-5 and TRBJ2-6, with D tentatively TRBD1 (6 bases). V was pared by 6 bases and J by 1 base, with 13 bases between. The CDR3 contains 16 residues. Germline CDR1 reads MNHEY; CDR2 reads SVGAGI. The CDR3 protein is CASSYSRGSGANVLTF. DNA of the CDR3: TGTGCCAGCAGCTACAGCAGGGGATCTGGGGCCAACGTCCTGACTTTC.

Written as DNA, the CDR3 is TGCAGTGCTAGAGCCCGACAAGGGACGAGCAATCAGCCCCAGCATTTT. Its protein product is CSARARQGTSNQPQHF. This chain joins TRBV20-1 and TRBJ1-5, with D perhaps matching TRBD1 (5 bases). CDR1 is DFQATT, CDR2 SNEGSKA, per germline (reference sequence). The CDR3 sequence is 16 residues long. The ends were cut back, 1 base at V and 1 base at J, with 14 bases in the middle.

The CDR3: CASSQGVQGGEKLFF. In DNA form, the CDR3 reads TGTGCCAGCAGCCAAGGGGTGCAGGGTGGTGAAAAACTGTTTTTT. The chain couples TRBV7-6 to TRBJ1-4; TRBD1 is a possible D gene (5 bases). Trimming took off 5 bases at V and 7 bases at J, with 17 bases between the two ends. Looked up from germline, CDR1 is SGHVS and CDR2 is FNYEAQ. The CDR3 is 15 residues long. Looking up the rest from reference TRBV7-6 and TRBJ1-4 gives the full variable domain: GAGVSQSPRYKVTKRGQDVALRCDPISGHVSLYWYRQALGQGPEFLTYFNYEAQQDKSGLPNDRFSAERPEGSISTLTIQRTEQRDSAMYRCASSQGVQGGEKLFFGSGTQLSVL.

The chain links TRBV5-1 to TRBJ2-1; D uncertain. The CDR3 runs to 15 residues. Germline assignment: CDR1 SGHRS and CDR2 YFSETQ. V lost 0 bases and J 4 bases, leaving 11 bases between the germline ends. The CDR3: CASSLDGTTYNEQFF. CDR3 DNA sequence: TGCGCCAGCAGCTTGGACGGTACTACTTACAATGAGCAGTTCTTC.

This clonotype came up a few times. The chain recombines TRBV20-1 with TRBJ2-7; possibly TRBD1 or TRBD2 for D (5 bases each). The CDR3 is made up of 13 amino acids. Trimming took off 5 bases at V and 4 bases at J, with 15 bases between the two ends. Germline V CDR1 and CDR2: DFQATT, SNEGSKA (reference sequence). CDR3 nucleotide sequence: TGCAGTGCTTCCTGGCAGGGAGCTTACGAGCAGTACTTC. As protein: CSASWQGAYEQYF.

In this sample, this clonotype turned up a few times. The chain employs TRBV4-1 and TRBJ2-5; a possible D gene is TRBD2 (6 bases). The CDR3 loop spans 14 amino acids. Germline V gives CDR1 MGHRA, CDR2 YSYEKL. Trimming cost V 4 bases and J 0 bases, with 9 bases left between them. The CDR3 region is CASSLIADQETQYF. The CDR3 nucleotides read TGCGCCAGCAGCCTCATAGCGGACCAAGAGACCCAGTACTTC.

This clonotype was seen a few times. V usage is TRBV5-6 and J usage is TRBJ2-1; D ambiguous. This CDR3 is built from 12 residues. The V and J ends lost 2 bases and 6 bases respectively, with 6 bases between them. Germline CDR1 reads SGHDT; CDR2 reads YYEEEE. The CDR3 bases are TGTGCCAGCAGCTTATCTCCCAATGAGCAGTTCTTC. Translated: CASSLSPNEQFF.

The chain links TRBV5-1 to TRBJ2-3; D unresolved. The CDR3 length is 16 residues. The germline V gene has CDR1 SGHRS and CDR2 YFSETQ. Trimming cost V 1 base and J 4 bases, with 16 bases left between them. The CDR3: CASSLIGRNTADTQYF. The CDR3 bases are TGCGCCAGCAGCTTGATAGGGCGAAACACGGCAGATACGCAGTATTTT.

This clonotype was picked up many times. Written as DNA, the CDR3 is TGTGCCTGGAGTCCCACGGAGGACGGAGATGGGCCCCAGCATTTT. This gives the protein CAWSPTEDGDGPQHF. The chain links TRBV30 to TRBJ1-5; no clear D. Trimming left V 2 bases short and J 9 bases short, with 20 bases between. Germline V gene data show CDR1 as GTSNPN and CDR2 as SVGIG (reference sequence). The CDR3 has 15 amino acids.

The V call is TRBV4-2, the J call TRBJ1-1; unclear D gene. V lost 8 bases and J 7 bases, leaving 17 bases between the germline ends. CDR3 length: 13 residues. From germline, CDR1 is LGHNA and CDR2 YNFKEQ. The CDR3 protein is CASGARVNFEAFF. CDR3 in DNA: TGTGCCAGCGGCGCGCGCGTTAACTTTGAAGCTTTCTTT.

The gene calls are TRBV12-3 or TRBV12-4 and TRBJ2-7; 8 nucleotides match TRBD1. There are 14 residues in the CDR3. V trimming: 5 bases; J trimming: 2 bases; junction bases outside the gene matches: 5. The CDR3 protein is CASSKDRGTYEQYF. The CDR3 DNA follows: TGTGCCAGCAGTAAAGACAGGGGTACCTACGAGCAGTACTTC.

The J gene is TRBJ2-1, the V gene TRBV20-1; TRBD1 aligns across 9 bases. Trimming removed 6 bases from V and 8 bases from J; junction bases left unmatched: 11. The CDR3 is 14 residues long. From germline, CDR1 is DFQATT and CDR2 SNEGSKA (reference sequence). CDR3 sequence: CSARDRARLYEQFF. The CDR3, as DNA: TGCAGTGCCAGGGACAGGGCAAGATTGTATGAGCAGTTCTTC.

This clonotype was observed a few times. This sequence joins TRBV11-3 and TRBJ2-7; 9 bases map to TRBD1. The germline CDR1 and CDR2 sequences are SGHNT and YENEEA. Trimming took 6 bases from V and 5 from J; bases not matched to a gene: 5. CDR3 length: 13 amino acids. CDR3 nucleotide sequence: TGTGCCAGCAGTTCGGACAGGGGAGACGAGCAGTACTTC. Translating gives CASSSDRGDEQYF.

The chain uses TRBV7-9 and TRBJ2-2; D is undetermined. From germline, CDR1 is SEHNR and CDR2 FQNEAQ (reference sequence). There are 14 residues in the CDR3. With 10 bases removed from V and 0 bases from J, the gap between germline ends came to 12 bases. This CDR3 is CATFRTTNTGELFF. CDR3 DNA sequence: TGTGCCACCTTTAGGACCACGAACACCGGGGAGCTGTTTTTT.

CDR3 region: CASSQDLRTVLTF. In DNA, the CDR3 is TGCGCCAGCAGCCAAGATTTGAGGACAGTCCTGACTTTC. The chain employs TRBV4-3 and TRBJ2-6; D is possibly TRBD1 (5 bases). There are 13 residues in the CDR3. Trimming shortened V by 0 bases and J by 13 bases, and 10 bases separated the two germline ends. The V gene's germline CDR1 is LGHNA and CDR2 YSLEER.

The chain recombines TRBV3-1 with TRBJ2-7; 10 bases line up with TRBD1. J lost 2 bases, V lost 2 bases, and 6 bases had no gene match. There are 16 residues in the CDR3. Germline V lookup: CDR1 LGHDT, CDR2 YNNKEL (reference sequence). CDR3 coding DNA: TGTGCCAGCAGCCAACCCGGGACAGGGGACGCCTACGAGCAGTACTTC. It encodes CASSQPGTGDAYEQYF.

The gene calls are TRBV12-3 or TRBV12-4 and TRBJ1-1; TRBD1 is a possible D gene (5 bases). The V gene lost 7 bases and the J gene lost 2 bases, with 14 bases spanning the gap. The CDR3 is 14 amino acids. CDR3 in amino acids: CASTTRRGNTEAFF. CDR3 DNA sequence: TGTGCCAGCACCACGCGGAGGGGAAACACTGAAGCTTTCTTT.

In its sample, this clonotype was seen many times. The chain carries TRBV5-6 and TRBJ2-2, with D unclear. The germline gives CDR1 SGHDT, CDR2 YYEEEE. The V gene lost 0 bases and the J gene lost 0 bases, with 6 bases spanning the gap. The CDR3 consists of 15 residues. The DNA for the CDR3 is TGTGCCAGCAGCTTGGGACCCGCGAACACCGGGGAGCTGTTTTTT. Translated: CASSLGPANTGELFF.

This chain connects TRBV29-1 to TRBJ1-2, with D perhaps matching TRBD1 (6 bases). The V gene lost 7 bases and the J gene lost 8 bases, with 20 bases spanning the gap. This CDR3 spans 13 amino acids. From germline, CDR1 is SQVTM and CDR2 ANQGSEA. CDR3 residues: CSARTYRVRGYTF. The CDR3 DNA follows: TGCAGCGCAAGAACGTACAGGGTTAGGGGCTACACCTTC.

A few counts support this clonotype. This sequence joins TRBV7-2 and TRBJ2-5, with 8 bases lining up with TRBD1. The CDR3 extends over 14 amino acids. V gave up 5 bases and J gave up 4 bases; unmatched junction bases: 6. Germline V gene data show CDR1 as SGHTA and CDR2 as FQGNSA. The CDR3 loop reads CASSRQGARETQYF. For the CDR3, the DNA is TGTGCCAGCAGCCGCCAGGGGGCTCGAGAGACCCAGTACTTC.

The chain couples TRBV20-1 to TRBJ2-7; no clear D gene. V was clipped by 4 bases and J by 3 bases, with 13 bases between them. There are 13 residues in the CDR3. The V gene's germline CDR1 is DFQATT and CDR2 SNEGSKA (reference sequence). The CDR3 loop is CSAMSRRSYEQYF. CDR3 sequence (DNA): TGCAGTGCTATGTCCCGCCGGAGCTACGAGCAGTACTTC.

The V and J genes are TRBV2 and TRBJ2-1, with D perhaps matching TRBD2 (6 bases). This CDR3 spans 18 amino acids. Germline V gives CDR1 SNHLY, CDR2 FYNNEI. V was shortened by 11 bases and J by 1 base, with 27 bases between the two germline ends. CDR3 DNA: TGTGCCCGCTGTGGGACTGGGCATCTAGCCGGTTCCTACAATGAGCAGTTCTTC. Protein: CARCGTGHLAGSYNEQFF.